Listed below are T cell receptor beta chains from one sample, sequenced in a study of shared clonotypes between healthy human individuals. Some clones are missing from TCRdb's copy, which holds only in-frame ones; the method was immunoSEQ multiplex PCR. The repertoire has more than 2 million clones, over 85% of them found once; the top ten carry about 1.7%. What was sequenced was naive CD8+ T cells from PBMCs. All receptors come from a man aged 18 to 30 in good health. Some clones in this sample may be carry-over from other donors' samples. Each CDR3 is given with its conserved first and last residue. A D gene is named only where the DNA matches it firmly. Size tells how often a clone was seen (once, few, many) or the class of an expanded clone, and some rows leave it out.

clone size	CDR3 length	D gene	J gene	V gene	CDR3 DNA	CDR3 protein
NA	14	NA	TRBJ1-1	TRBV10-3	TGTGCCATCAGTGACGCGGGGGTTGACACTGAAGCTTTCTTT	CAISDAGVDTEAFF
NA	18	NA	TRBJ1-2	TRBV7-9	TGTGCCAGCAGCTTAGCGTTCGGAGCCCCGGGCGTCGCGTATGGCTACACCTTC	CASSLAFGAPGVAYGYTF
NA	15	NA	TRBJ2-5	TRBV6-1	TGTGCCAGCAGCCGCGCGAGGGGGTTCCAAGAGACCCAGTACTTC	CASSRARGFQETQYF
NA	15	TRBD2	TRBJ2-5	TRBV7-2	TGTGCCAGCAGCTTGATAGCGGGAGGGCAGGAGACCCAGTACTTC	CASSLIAGGQETQYF
NA	14	TRBD2	TRBJ2-5	TRBV29-1	TGCAGCGTAATGGGGGGGGGTTCAGGAGAGACCCAGTACTTC	CSVMGGGSGETQYF
NA	17	TRBD2	TRBJ2-1	TRBV7-8	TGTGCCAGCAGCTTAGCGGCTAGCGGGAGGGCCTGGGTCGGGCAGTTCTTC	CASSLAASGRAWVGQFF
NA	15	TRBD1	TRBJ2-2	TRBV2	TGTGCCAGCACCTCGGACAGGGGGCCGATCGGGGAGCTGTTTTTT	CASTSDRGPIGELFF
NA	13	NA	TRBJ2-7	TRBV27	TGTGCCAGCGCTGCGGGGGCGTCCTACGAGCAGTACTTC	CASAAGASYEQYF
NA	15	TRBD1	TRBJ2-3	TRBV25-1	TGTGCCAGCAGTGACAACAGGGGGGCCACAGATACGCAGTATTTT	CASSDNRGATDTQYF
once	15	NA	TRBJ2-3	TRBV27	TGTGCCAGCAGTTTATCGTGGGGTGGGTCAGATACGCAGTATTTT	CASSLSWGGSDTQYF
NA	15	NA	TRBJ2-1	TRBV27	TGTGCCAGCAGTTTATTCCTGCAACTGAACAATGAGCAGTTCTTC	CASSLFLQLNNEQFF
NA	16	TRBD2	TRBJ2-1	TRBV11-2	TGTGCCAGCAGCTTGTGGACTAGCGGCCTCTACAATGAGCAGTTCTTC	CASSLWTSGLYNEQFF
NA	15	TRBD2	TRBJ2-7	TRBV30	TGTGCCTGGCGCGCCGGGACTAGCGGTACCTACGAGCAGTACTTC	CAWRAGTSGTYEQYF
NA	14	TRBD2	TRBJ2-1	TRBV7-9	TGTGCCAGCAGCTCCTGGACTAGCGGCAATGAGCAGTTCTTC	CASSSWTSGNEQFF
NA	16	NA	TRBJ1-1	TRBV6-1	TGTGCCAGCAGTGAAGTATTTGACAGACCGGTCGCTGAAGCTTTCTTT	CASSEVFDRPVAEAFF
NA	14	NA	TRBJ1-3	TRBV28	TGTGCCAGCAGTTTTAGGTTCTCTGGAAACACCATATATTTT	CASSFRFSGNTIYF